This T cell receptor (beta chain) emerged from a study of blood T cell repertoires in COVID-19. The overall study: COVID-19 samples collected from the United States, Italy and Spain covered acute and convalescent phases.

The CDR3 extends over 13 amino acids. V was pared by 11 bases and J by 1 base, with 5 bases of the junction left unmatched. Germline lookup yields CDR1 SEHNR and CDR2 FQNEAQ (reference sequence). Original methodology: It was from reference gene primer amplification that nucleated cell counts were estimated. This table comes from immunoSEQ multiplex PCR, and its TCRdb copy is limited to in-frame clones, with some not included. The V and J calls and clone size were taken over from that table, and D and trimming were inferred from the DNA. The profile shows a few hundred thousand clones, around 87% of them singletons.

Sequencing input: peripheral blood. The receptor was isolated from a woman between 45 and 65 years old who had recovered from COVID-19. The V gene is TRBV7-9, the J gene TRBJ2-7; 10 bases are a match to TRBD2. For the CDR3, the DNA is TGTGCCCTCAGCGGGAGGGTATCCTACGAGCAGTACTTC. Translating gives CALSGRVSYEQYF. Together with reference TRBV7-9 and TRBJ2-7, the CDR3 gives the full variable domain: DTGVSQNPRHKITKRGQNVTFRCDPISEHNRLYWYRQTLGQGPEFLTYFQNEAQLEKSRLLSDRFSAERPKGSFSTLEIQRTEQGDSAMYLCALSGRVSYEQYFGPGTRLTVT.